This TCR beta chain was captured by sequencing in a study of T cells in Graves' hyperthyroidism and ophthalmopathy. Amplification targeted TCR beta CDR3 regions from RNA transcripts. With the HTBI primer set, the TCR CDR3 went through a first round of RT-PCR. TCRdb re-called the multiplex PCR reads with MiXCR, one entry per CDR3 protein. The data contain 250,000 to 300,000 distinct CDR3 sequences, around a fifth of them singletons. The sample consisted of blood. This receptor was identified in a man aged 50-59 years with Graves' ophthalmopathy.

In DNA form, the CDR3 reads TGTGCCAGCAGCCCCCTGTCGCCTAGCGGGACCCAGTACTTC. Amino acid sequence: CASSPLSPSGTQYF. This chain uses TRBV7-3 with TRBJ2-5, with 7 nucleotides matching TRBD2. With 5 bases clipped from V and 7 bases from J, the junction kept 10 bases outside the gene matches. Germline-derived CDR1 and CDR2 are SGHTA and FQGTGA. The CDR3 totals 14 residues. Combining the CDR3 with reference TRBV7-3 and TRBJ2-5 gives the whole variable domain GAGVSQTPSNKVTEKGKYVELRCDPISGHTALYWYRQSLGQGPEFLIYFQGTGAADDSGLPNDRFFAVRPEGSVSTLKIQRTERGDSAVYLCASSPLSPSGTQYFGPGTRLLVL.